The next 29 T cell receptor beta chains were all read from a single sample in a study of identical twins. TCRdb redid the calling of the 5' RACE reads with MiXCR, one entry per CDR3 protein. This sample has approximately 680,000 distinct CDR3 sequences, with just over 7% found just once. This sample was also put to use in a study of yellow fever vaccine responses in identical twins.

The sample consisted of PBMCs. Receptor source: a woman younger than 30 in good health.

V usage is TRBV9 and J usage is TRBJ1-1; TRBD1 matches at 7 bases. The germline CDR1 and CDR2 sequences are SGDLS and YYNGEE. This CDR3 is 13 amino acids long. V trimming: 7 bases; J trimming: 7 bases; junction bases outside the gene matches: 10. The CDR3 region is CASGGGTELEAFF. CDR3 in DNA: TGTGCCAGCGGAGGGGGGACAGAGCTTGAAGCTTTCTTT.

V usage is TRBV13 and J usage is TRBJ1-1, with unresolved D. CDR3 length: 15 amino acids. CDR1 PRHDT and CDR2 FYEKMQ come from the germline V gene (reference sequence). Trimming took off 3 bases at V and 0 bases at J, with 11 bases between the two ends. The CDR3 spells CASSFGVGMNTEAFF. DNA of the CDR3: TGTGCCAGCAGCTTCGGGGTGGGAATGAACACTGAAGCTTTCTTT.

This chain uses TRBV20-1 with TRBJ2-5; 11 bases map to TRBD2. The CDR3 contains 18 residues. The germline V gene has CDR1 DFQATT and CDR2 SNEGSKA (reference sequence). The V segment lost 6 bases and the J segment 5 bases; nucleotides outside the gene matches: 20. The CDR3: CSARDLLAGGWGEETQYF. The CDR3 DNA is TGCAGTGCACGGGATCTCCTAGCGGGAGGTTGGGGGGAGGAGACCCAGTACTTC.

V usage is TRBV20-1 and J usage is TRBJ2-4; D may be TRBD1 (5 bases). Germline V gene data show CDR1 as DFQATT and CDR2 as SNEGSKA (reference sequence). V dropped 7 bases and J dropped 0 bases, with 10 bases sitting between them. CDR3 length equals 13 residues. The CDR3: CSGADIAKNIQYF. The CDR3 region has the DNA TGCAGTGGGGCGGACATAGCCAAAAACATTCAGTACTTC.

There are a few counts of this clonotype. J is TRBJ2-5 and V is TRBV28; D tentatively fits TRBD1 or TRBD2 (5 bases each). This CDR3 has 14 amino acids. Between the trimmed V and J ends, which lost 6 bases and 1 base, there was a span of 12 bases. The germline CDR1 and CDR2 sequences are MDHEN and SYDVKM. Here the CDR3 reads CASRPGRFQETQYF. In nucleotides, the CDR3 is TGTGCCAGCAGGCCGGGACGGTTCCAAGAGACCCAGTACTTC.

This clonotype has a handful of counts. The rearrangement joins TRBV11-2 to TRBJ2-1; TRBD2 matches 10 bases. The germline gives CDR1 SGHAT, CDR2 FQNNGV. The V and J ends lost 3 bases and 5 bases, in that order; junction bases with no gene match: 7. This CDR3 comprises 16 residues. CDR3 sequence (DNA): TGTGCCAGCAGCTTTTTGAGCGGGAGGGCCGACAATGAGCAGTTCTTC. It yields the protein CASSFLSGRADNEQFF.

The V call is TRBV6-5, the J call TRBJ1-1; 7 bases map to TRBD1. CDR3 length: 19 amino acids. Germline V gene lookup returns CDR1 MNHEY and CDR2 SVGAGI. The V segment lost 0 bases and the J segment 4 bases; nucleotides outside the gene matches: 17. The DNA of the CDR3 is TGTGCCAGCAGTTACTCGATTCGCCGACACAGGGGTGGGGGCACTGAAGCTTTCTTT. This translates into CASSYSIRRHRGGGTEAFF.

This clonotype came up many times. The chain joins TRBV20-1 to TRBJ2-7; 10 positions match TRBD2. CDR1 and CDR2 (germline): DFQATT, SNEGSKA (reference sequence). J was trimmed by 2 bases and V by 2 bases; bases with no gene match: 0. There are 13 residues in the CDR3. CDR3 in DNA: TGCAGTGCTAGACTAGCGGGAGCCTACGAGCAGTACTTC. Residues: CSARLAGAYEQYF.

In this sample, this clonotype turned up many times. This chain links TRBV12-3 or TRBV12-4 with TRBJ1-2, with a tentative D call TRBD1 (6 bases). V gave up 6 bases and J gave up 1 base, with 12 bases separating them. This CDR3 comprises 14 residues. As DNA, the CDR3 is TGTGCCAGCAGCCTAACAGGGAGTAACTATGGCTACACCTTC. It translates to CASSLTGSNYGYTF.

This clonotype was seen more than once but under ten times. This chain connects TRBV18 to TRBJ2-3; 10 bases align to TRBD2. CDR1 is KGHSH, CDR2 LQKENI, per germline. Trimming at V came to 2 bases and at J to 2 bases, leaving 4 bases not matched to a gene. This CDR3 comprises 16 residues. The CDR3 coding sequence is TGTGCCAGCTCACCATCAGGACTAGCGGACACAGATACGCAGTATTTT. It codes for CASSPSGLADTDTQYF.

This clonotype was seen at least ten times. V usage is TRBV2 and J usage is TRBJ2-1, with D perhaps matching TRBD1 (5 bases). Per the germline V gene, CDR1 is SNHLY and CDR2 is FYNNEI. The CDR3 length is 16 residues. Trimming left V 7 bases short and J 0 bases short, with 16 bases between. In DNA, the CDR3 is TGTGCCAGCACCCTCAGGGCCCCTAGCTCCTACAATGAGCAGTTCTTC. Protein sequence: CASTLRAPSSYNEQFF.

This clonotype was seen only a few times. The chain joins TRBV11-2 to TRBJ1-2; D unresolved. This CDR3 is 14 amino acids long. The ends were cut back, 5 bases at V and 5 bases at J, with 15 bases in the middle. Germline lookup yields CDR1 SGHAT and CDR2 FQNNGV. CDR3 in DNA: TGTGCCAGCAGCCCCCTTTTGATTGGGTATGGCTACACCTTC. Its translation is CASSPLLIGYGYTF.

This clonotype was observed many times. The chain joins TRBV3-1 to TRBJ1-1; the D gene is possibly TRBD1 (5 bases). The germline V gene has CDR1 LGHDT and CDR2 YNNKEL (reference sequence). The V end was cut by 4 bases, the J end by 0 bases, with 12 bases between. CDR3 length equals 15 residues. CDR3 loop: CASSLEGGVNTEAFF. The CDR3 DNA sequence: TGTGCCAGCAGCCTAGAAGGAGGGGTGAACACTGAAGCTTTCTTT.

This clonotype was recorded at least ten times. The J gene is TRBJ1-5, the V gene TRBV24-1; D may be TRBD1 (6 bases). The V gene lost 2 bases and the J gene lost 0 bases, with 19 bases spanning the gap. The CDR3 sequence is 19 residues long. Germline V gene sequence: CDR1 KGHDR, CDR2 SFDVKD. DNA of the CDR3: TGTGCCACCAGTGATTCCCGGGCGGGGGGCATGTATAGCAATCAGCCCCAGCATTTT. Its protein is CATSDSRAGGMYSNQPQHF.

The sample holds many counts of this clonotype. V gene TRBV5-1 combines with J gene TRBJ1-6; no clear D. Trimming removed 3 bases from V and 6 bases from J, with 16 bases in between. The CDR3 has 16 amino acids. The V gene's germline CDR1 is SGHRS and CDR2 YFSETQ. CDR3 region: CASSSRPIEGNSPLHF. The CDR3 DNA sequence: TGCGCCAGCAGCTCGCGGCCCATCGAGGGTAATTCACCCCTCCACTTT.

This clonotype was found many times. The chain employs TRBV5-1 and TRBJ2-5; D is perhaps TRBD2 (5 bases). The CDR3 consists of 13 residues. CDR1 SGHRS and CDR2 YFSETQ come from the germline V gene. Trimming pared 3 bases from V and 2 bases from J, leaving 8 bases between. CDR3 loop: CASSWRPQETQYF. CDR3 DNA: TGCGCCAGCAGCTGGAGGCCTCAAGAGACCCAGTACTTC.

This clonotype was recorded at least ten times. The genes are TRBV14 and TRBJ1-6; 11 bases align to TRBD1. With V trimmed by 4 bases and J by 9 bases, 2 bases remained unmatched. The CDR3 has 14 residues. Germline CDR1 SGHDN, CDR2 FVKESK. The CDR3 DNA reads as TGTGCCAGCAGCCGGACAGGGGGCGTTTCACCCCTCCACTTT. Its protein is CASSRTGGVSPLHF.

This clonotype was seen many times. V is TRBV21-1 and J is TRBJ2-7; the table's D call, TRBD1, was not checked against the DNA. TRBV21-1 has pseudogene status. This CDR3 spans 14 amino acids. The CDR3 DNA sequence: TGTGCCAGCAGCAAAGAGACATGGGGATACGAGCAGTACGTC. The encoded protein is CASSKETWGYEQYV.

This chain links TRBV6-2 or TRBV6-3 with TRBJ2-7, with D perhaps TRBD1 (6 bases). The germline V gene encodes CDR1 MNHEY and CDR2 SVGEGT. The CDR3 is 17 residues long. Trimming left V 5 bases short and J 1 base short, with 21 bases between. CDR3 sequence: CASSQIQGVPLSYEQYV. The CDR3 DNA is TGTGCCAGCAGTCAAATACAGGGTGTCCCCCTTTCCTACGAGCAGTACGTC.

Only a few counts were recorded for this clonotype. The chain joins TRBV29-1 to TRBJ2-1; the D is unclear. Germline values: CDR1 SQVTM, CDR2 ANQGSEA. The CDR3 is 16 amino acids. V lost 1 base to trimming and J lost 4 bases, with 17 bases between them. This chain's CDR3 is CSVEGVERLQYNEQFF. The CDR3 DNA reads as TGCAGCGTTGAAGGGGTGGAAAGACTTCAATACAATGAGCAGTTCTTC.

This clonotype was counted between two and nine times. The rearrangement joins TRBV13 to TRBJ2-7; the D gene is possibly TRBD1 (5 bases). The CDR3 totals 15 residues. CDR1 PRHDT and CDR2 FYEKMQ come from the germline V gene (reference sequence). With 0 bases removed from V and 5 bases from J, the gap between germline ends came to 14 bases. CDR3 in amino acids: CASSLGRAGRDEQYF. For the CDR3, the DNA is TGTGCCAGCAGCTTAGGCCGGGCAGGGCGCGACGAGCAGTACTTC.

This clonotype was recorded many times. This chain joins TRBV20-1 and TRBJ1-2, with D possibly being TRBD1 (6 bases). Trimming removed 3 bases from V and 4 bases from J, with 9 bases in between. CDR1 is DFQATT and CDR2 is SNEGSKA in the germline V gene (reference sequence). The CDR3 is 12 residues long. The CDR3, as DNA: TGCAGTGCTAGGGAGACAGGCTATGGCTACACCTTC. As protein: CSARETGYGYTF.

This clonotype was observed a handful of times. The chain links TRBV7-9 to TRBJ1-5, with unresolved D. V lost 1 base and J 3 bases, leaving 10 bases between the germline ends. Germline V gives CDR1 SEHNR, CDR2 FQNEAQ (reference sequence). The CDR3 is made up of 15 amino acids. The CDR3 DNA reads as TGTGCCAGCAGCTTAGATGGAGGGCCCAATCAGCCCCAGCATTTT. The encoded protein is CASSLDGGPNQPQHF.

The genes are TRBV20-1 and TRBJ2-2; TRBD1 agrees at 7 bases. The CDR3 consists of 13 residues. J was trimmed by 4 bases and V by 4 bases; bases with no gene match: 3. Germline V gene data show CDR1 as DFQATT and CDR2 as SNEGSKA (reference sequence). The CDR3 nucleotides read TGCAGTGCTAAGGGGGCGGGCACCGGGGAGCTGTTTTTT. Amino acid sequence: CSAKGAGTGELFF.

This clonotype has just a few counts. The chain links TRBV6-1 to TRBJ1-4; possibly TRBD1 for D (5 bases). The CDR3 has 15 residues. With 3 bases removed from V and 5 bases from J, the gap between germline ends came to 13 bases. Germline V gives CDR1 MNHNS, CDR2 SASEGT. CDR3 residues: CASSEGRVNNEKLFF. In DNA, the CDR3 is TGTGCCAGCAGTGAGGGGCGGGTGAACAATGAAAAACTGTTTTTT.

This clonotype has more than one count but fewer than ten. This chain connects TRBV7-2 to TRBJ2-2; tentative D call: TRBD1 (5 bases). Germline V gene data show CDR1 as SGHTA and CDR2 as FQGNSA. Trimming removed 8 bases at V and 4 bases at J, with 20 bases between. This CDR3 comprises 16 residues. DNA for the CDR3: TGTGCCAGCGTTGGCTGGGGCCTCTCTGGCACCGGGGAGCTGTTTTTT. Protein sequence: CASVGWGLSGTGELFF.

This clonotype was seen many times. The chain links TRBV7-2 to TRBJ1-2; D not certain. The CDR3 is 13 residues long. Germline V gives CDR1 SGHTA, CDR2 FQGNSA. V was clipped by 1 base and J by 0 bases, with 3 bases between them. The DNA for the CDR3 is TGTGCCAGCAGCTTAGAGACTAACTATGGCTACACCTTC. This codes for CASSLETNYGYTF.

This clonotype was counted at least ten times. The chain joins TRBV12-3 or TRBV12-4 to TRBJ2-3; 9 nucleotides agree with TRBD2. This CDR3 has 17 residues. The ends lost 0 bases at V and 5 bases at J; junction bases unmatched: 9. The CDR3, as DNA: TGTGCCAGCAGTTTAGCTAGCGGGAGCATACGGAGAGATACGCAGTATTTT. Its protein is CASSLASGSIRRDTQYF.

This rearrangement joins TRBV6-1 to TRBJ1-5; D uncertain. Trimming took 1 base from V and 5 from J, leaving 9 bases between them. CDR3 length equals 14 residues. The germline gives CDR1 MNHNS, CDR2 SASEGT. The CDR3 DNA is TGTGCCAGCAGTGAAGGGGAGTGGGATCAGCCCCAGCATTTT. Translation: CASSEGEWDQPQHF.